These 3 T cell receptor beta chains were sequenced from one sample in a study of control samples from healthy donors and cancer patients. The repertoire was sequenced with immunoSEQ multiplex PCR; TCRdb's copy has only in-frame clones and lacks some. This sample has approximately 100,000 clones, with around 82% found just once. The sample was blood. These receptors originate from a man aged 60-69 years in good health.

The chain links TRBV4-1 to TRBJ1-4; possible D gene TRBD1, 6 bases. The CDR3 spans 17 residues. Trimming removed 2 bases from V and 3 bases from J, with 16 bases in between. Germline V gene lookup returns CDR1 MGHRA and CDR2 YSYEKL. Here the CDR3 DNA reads TGCGCCAGCAGCCAATCAACAGGGACCAGGGCTAATGAAAAACTGTTTTTT. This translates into CASSQSTGTRANEKLFF.

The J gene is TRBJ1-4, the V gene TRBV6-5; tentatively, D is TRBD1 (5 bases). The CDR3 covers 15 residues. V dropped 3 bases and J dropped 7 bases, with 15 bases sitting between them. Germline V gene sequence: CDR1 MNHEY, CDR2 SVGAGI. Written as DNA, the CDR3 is TGTGCCAGCAGTTATTATGGGGGTAGTGTTGAAAAACTGTTTTTT. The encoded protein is CASSYYGGSVEKLFF.

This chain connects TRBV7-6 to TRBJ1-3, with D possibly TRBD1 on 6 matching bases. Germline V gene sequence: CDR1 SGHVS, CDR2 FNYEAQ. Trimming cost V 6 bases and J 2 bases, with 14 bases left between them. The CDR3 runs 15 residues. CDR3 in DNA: TGTGCCAGCAGACTTGAGGGGGGCCCTGGAAACACCATATATTTT. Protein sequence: CASRLEGGPGNTIYF.